A single sample is the source of the 19 T cell receptor beta chains below, sequenced in a study of T cell responses to AZD1222 COVID-19 vaccine. Using immunoSEQ multiplex PCR, the repertoire was profiled, and TCRdb retains in-frame clones only, with some absent. The table lists approximately 98,000 clones, more than 70% of them singletons. Here the sequenced sample was peripheral blood, taken on day 0 of MenACWY control vaccination. The receptors stem from an adult in good health.

The J gene is TRBJ2-3, the V gene TRBV9; perhaps TRBD2 as D (7 bases). CDR3 length: 15 amino acids. V lost 3 bases and J 4 bases, leaving 15 bases between the germline ends. Germline CDR1 is SGDLS and CDR2 is YYNGEE. CDR3 DNA sequence: TGTGCCAGCAGCGCGGGACGGGGGGCGGCAGATACGCAGTATTTT. Amino acids: CASSAGRGAADTQYF.

The V gene is TRBV3-1 (or the pseudogene TRBV3-2), the J gene TRBJ1-4, with D perhaps TRBD1 (5 bases). The V end lost 1 base, the J end lost 2 bases, and 11 bases lay between the germline ends. The CDR3 has 16 amino acids. Germline CDR1 and CDR2: LGHDT and YNNKEL (reference sequence). The CDR3: CASSQVIRETNEKLFF. CDR3 sequence (DNA): TGTGCCAGCAGCCAAGTAATCAGGGAGACTAATGAAAAACTGTTTTTT.

The rearrangement uses TRBV5-4 and TRBJ2-5; 12 nucleotides line up with TRBD2. This CDR3 has 16 residues. Germline V CDR1 and CDR2: SGHNT, YYREEE (reference sequence). The J segment lost 2 bases and the V segment lost 2 bases, leaving 4 bases of the junction unmatched. CDR3 residues: CASSLNLAGGQETQYF. CDR3 sequence (DNA): TGTGCCAGCAGCTTAAATCTAGCGGGGGGGCAAGAGACCCAGTACTTC.

V usage is TRBV5-6 and J usage is TRBJ2-2, with D maybe TRBD1 (6 bases). Trimming took 3 bases from V and 1 from J, leaving 13 bases between them. In germline, CDR1 is SGHDT, CDR2 YYEEEE. There are 16 residues in the CDR3. Here the CDR3 DNA reads TGTGCCAGCAGCTATGGACAGTACGGGAACACCGGGGAGCTGTTTTTT. Translated: CASSYGQYGNTGELFF.

The chain links TRBV7-3 to TRBJ2-3; 8 nucleotides match TRBD2. Germline CDR1 is SGHTA and CDR2 is FQGTGA. The CDR3 is 15 residues long. V lost 5 bases and J lost 1; bases outside the gene matches: 5. CDR3 amino acids: CASSPLSGGTDTQYF. The CDR3 bases are TGTGCCAGCAGCCCACTTAGCGGGGGCACAGATACGCAGTATTTT.

The gene calls are TRBV27 and TRBJ1-5; D gene uncertain. Trimming removed 2 bases from V and 9 bases from J, with 14 bases in between. Germline V gene lookup returns CDR1 MNHEY and CDR2 SMNVEV (reference sequence). The CDR3 has 14 amino acids. The DNA of the CDR3 is TGTGCCAGCAGTTTAGATAGGGCGGCTAGGCCCCAGCATTTT. It codes for CASSLDRAARPQHF.

The chain couples TRBV9 to TRBJ2-3; tentative D call: TRBD1 (5 bases). Trimming took 2 bases from V and 6 from J, leaving 10 bases between them. The CDR3 has 13 amino acids. The germline gives CDR1 SGDLS, CDR2 YYNGEE. The CDR3 loop reads CASSVSGRDTQYF. The DNA of the CDR3 is TGTGCCAGCAGCGTGTCAGGGCGGGATACGCAGTATTTT.

The rearrangement joins TRBV19 to TRBJ2-1; 8 bases line up with TRBD1. After removal of 5 bases from V and 13 bases from J, the junction contained 7 bases not matched to a gene. The CDR3 is 12 residues long. The V gene's germline CDR1 is LNHDA and CDR2 SQIVND (reference sequence). CDR3 DNA sequence: TGTGCCAGTAGTGCCCAGGGGGCTCTCCAGTTCTTC. This gives the protein CASSAQGALQFF.

The chain uses TRBV6-2 or TRBV6-3 and TRBJ2-2; possibly TRBD2 for D (6 bases). The CDR3 length is 13 residues. V was cut by 5 bases and J by 16 bases, with 20 bases left in between. Germline assignment: CDR1 MNHEY and CDR2 SVGEGT. CDR3 sequence reads: CASSDPGLPVPFF. DNA of the CDR3: TGTGCCAGCAGTGATCCGGGACTCCCAGTTCCGTTTTTT.

The CDR3 DNA follows: TGCGCCAGCAGTGACGGGACAGGGGTTAGCGAGCAGTACTTC. This sequence encodes CASSDGTGVSEQYF. J is TRBJ2-7 and V is TRBV10-1; 10 bases fit TRBD1. V was pared by 3 bases and J by 6 bases, with 5 bases of the junction left unmatched. The CDR3 has 14 amino acids. Germline CDR1 is WNHNN and CDR2 is SYGVQD (reference sequence).

The table lists this clone with a few counts. The chain links TRBV18 to TRBJ1-1; D might be TRBD1 (6 bases). Per germline, CDR1 KGHSH and CDR2 LQKENI. The ends were cut back, 5 bases at V and 0 bases at J, with 10 bases in the middle. The CDR3 is 14 amino acids. CDR3 loop: CASSGGAVNTEAFF. In DNA, the CDR3 is TGTGCCAGCTCAGGGGGGGCTGTGAACACTGAAGCTTTCTTT.

This chain connects TRBV10-1 to TRBJ1-3; unclear D gene. The V gene's germline CDR1 is WNHNN and CDR2 SYGVQD (reference sequence). Trimming removed 2 bases from V and 0 bases from J, with 8 bases in between. This CDR3 is 15 amino acids long. The CDR3 DNA follows: TGCGCCAGCAGTGAGACGGCAGTCTCTGGAAACACCATATATTTT. Encoded protein: CASSETAVSGNTIYF.

The rearrangement links TRBV6-1 to TRBJ1-4; D might be TRBD1 (5 bases). The CDR3 consists of 16 residues. Germline CDR1 MNHNS, CDR2 SASEGT. The V end lost 3 bases, the J end lost 4 bases, and 15 bases lay between the germline ends. The CDR3 region is CASSDLSLGLNEKLFF. The CDR3 DNA is TGTGCCAGCAGTGATCTTTCGCTGGGGCTTAATGAAAAACTGTTTTTT.

The genes are TRBV23-1 and TRBJ1-2; D is uncertain. TRBV23-1 is an ORF, with its function uncertain. V was pared by 8 bases and J by 7 bases, with 5 bases between. CDR3 length: 9 amino acids. DNA of the CDR3: TGCGCCAGCTTGGGTGGCTACACCTTC. Its protein product is CASLGGYTF.

The J gene is TRBJ2-5, the V gene TRBV21-1. TRBV21-1 is classified as a pseudogene. The CDR3 runs to 14 residues. This CDR3 reads CASPPAQIQETQYF. DNA for the CDR3: TGTGCCAGCCCCCCAGCCCAGATACAAGAGACCCAGTACTTC.

The chain couples TRBV5-1 to TRBJ2-3; either TRBD1 or TRBD2 may fit D (5 bases each). CDR1 SGHRS and CDR2 YFSETQ come from the germline V gene. This CDR3 comprises 16 residues. V gave up 4 bases and J gave up 1 base, with 16 bases separating them. The CDR3 loop is CASSGLQGIGTDTQYF. For the CDR3, the DNA is TGCGCCAGCAGCGGACTCCAGGGTATAGGCACAGATACGCAGTATTTT.

The chain links TRBV6-5 to TRBJ1-2; D is uncertain. The V end lost 5 bases, the J end lost 7 bases, and 17 bases lay between the germline ends. The V gene's germline CDR1 is MNHEY and CDR2 SVGAGI. The CDR3 is made up of 14 amino acids. The CDR3 protein is CASSPRSFNGGYTF. In DNA, the CDR3 is TGTGCCAGCAGTCCAAGATCTTTCAACGGTGGCTACACCTTC.

The rearrangement links TRBV6-5 to TRBJ2-7, with D tentatively TRBD1 (5 bases). This CDR3 spans 15 amino acids. Germline assignment: CDR1 MNHEY and CDR2 SVGAGI. Trimming stripped 0 bases from V and 0 bases from J, with 9 bases between. The CDR3 reads CASSYSQGSSYEQYF. The DNA of the CDR3 is TGTGCCAGCAGTTACTCCCAGGGTAGCTCCTACGAGCAGTACTTC.

The chain carries TRBV27 and TRBJ2-3, with a possible D match to TRBD1 (6 bases). The CDR3 covers 16 residues. Germline V CDR1 and CDR2: MNHEY, SMNVEV (reference sequence). V was trimmed by 0 bases and J by 2 bases, leaving 12 bases between them. CDR3 residues: CASSLSRGGTTDTQYF. The CDR3 DNA is TGTGCCAGCAGTTTATCCAGGGGTGGAACCACAGATACGCAGTATTTT.